These T cell receptor beta chains were read from a single sample in a study of blood T cells in healthy people across ages. TCRdb re-derived calls from the 5' RACE reads in MiXCR, one entry per CDR3 protein. The sample has around 940,000 distinct CDR3 sequences, roughly half seen once. Sequenced sample: blood. These receptors were collected from a woman aged 55-69 years in good health. Each CDR3 is given with its conserved first and last residue. The D gene is left open where the match is weak. Only part of the rows carry a size: once, few, many, or a class if the clone is expanded.

TRBJ1-2	TRBD1	NA	TRBV3-1	TGTGCCAGCAGCCGGAACCCGGGACAGGGAAACGATGGCTACACCTTC	CASSRNPGQGNDGYTF
TRBJ2-5	TRBD2	NA	TRBV4-3	TGCGCCAGCAGCCAAGGGACTAGCGTACAAGAGACCCAGTACTTC	CASSQGTSVQETQYF
TRBJ1-4	NA	NA	TRBV5-1	TGCGCCAGCAGCGGACCGGGACAACAAAATGAAAAACTGTTTTTT	CASSGPGQQNEKLFF
TRBJ1-1	NA	few	TRBV20-1	TGCAGTGCTAGCCCCGGGGCTGAAGCTTTCTTT	CSASPGAEAFF
TRBJ2-3	NA	NA	TRBV5-4	TGTGCCAGCAGTCCCCGACAGGCAAGCACAGATACGCAGTATTTT	CASSPRQASTDTQYF
TRBJ2-1	NA	NA	TRBV7-9	TGTGCCAGCAGCGGTCGATGGGGGCAGAGCTCCTACAATGAGCAGTTCTTC	CASSGRWGQSSYNEQFF
TRBJ2-3	TRBD2	NA	TRBV15	TGTGCCACCAGGGATTTGGGCGGGACTATAGATACGCAGTATTTT	CATRDLGGTIDTQYF
TRBJ2-4	TRBD2	NA	TRBV6-1	TGTGCCAGCAGCAGGGGACTAGCGGGAGTAGCCAAAAACATTCAGTACTTC	CASSRGLAGVAKNIQYF
TRBJ1-1	NA	NA	TRBV4-2	TGTGCCAGCAGCCCCTCCTCCGCCGGCTCTATCACTGAAGCTTTCTTT	CASSPSSAGSITEAFF
TRBJ2-1	TRBD2	NA	TRBV12-3/TRBV12-4	TGTGCCAGCACCCAACGGACTAGCGGCTACAACGAGCAGTTCTTC	CASTQRTSGYNEQFF
TRBJ1-5	TRBD1	few	TRBV4-1	TGCGCCAGCAGCCAAGTTCTTGCTTCCCTAGACAGGGACAATCAGCCCCAGCATTTT	CASSQVLASLDRDNQPQHF
TRBJ2-1	TRBD2	NA	TRBV7-2	TGTGCCAGCACCGAACGGACTAGCGGAGTTTTTGAGCAGTTCTTC	CASTERTSGVFEQFF
TRBJ2-7	TRBD2	few	TRBV20-1	TGCAGTGCTAGACGTGCGGGAGTGGCTGAGCAGTACTTC	CSARRAGVAEQYF
TRBJ2-7	TRBD2	NA	TRBV5-5	TGTACCAGCAACCGGATAACACTAGCGGAAGATTTATACGAGCAGTACTTC	CTSNRITLAEDLYEQYF
TRBJ2-3	NA	NA	TRBV2	TGTGCCAGCAGCGTCCTCGGCGGTACAGCCACAGATACGCAGTATTTT	CASSVLGGTATDTQYF
TRBJ2-4	TRBD2	few	TRBV4-2	TGTGCCAGCAGCCAGGGACTAGCGGGAAGGGTCGACCTAGGGGAGCAGTACTTC	CASSQGLAGRVDLGEQYF
TRBJ2-4	NA	many	TRBV7-9	TGTGCCAGCAGCTTTGCCCTGGGAGGGGGCGCGAAGTACTTC	CASSFALGGGAKYF